The 27 T cell receptor beta chains in this list originate from one sample, sequenced in a study of shared clonotypes between healthy human individuals (dated by TCRdb to the early 2020s). Receptors were amplified or captured by the immunoSEQ multiplex PCR assay. What TCRdb holds here is the immuneACCESS table cut down to in-frame rearrangements. Part of the clones is not present; checked against another copy, under half of the missing clones reflect an unresolved V gene, and the others are unexplained. This sample gives around 640,000 clones in total; approximately 96% of them show up just once. The ten largest clones add up to roughly 0.12% of the sample. CD8 naive samples consisted of CD45RO-negative cells that were positively selected for CCR7, yielding a CD45RA+CCR7+ population without TemRA cells. Sequences were obtained from naive CD8+ T cells sorted from blood. Explained via the paper, the cell subset or site label denotes: CD45RA+CCR7+. These receptors came from a woman in her 30s in good health.

The chain joins TRBV5-4 to TRBJ1-5; perhaps TRBD1 as D (6 bases). The CDR3 extends over 14 amino acids. Germline assignment: CDR1 SGHNT and CDR2 YYREEE (reference sequence). V was clipped by 4 bases and J by 2 bases, with 10 bases between them. The CDR3 DNA is TGTGCCAGCAGCCCAGGGGCGGGCAATCAGCCCCAGCATTTT. This translates into CASSPGAGNQPQHF.

The genes are TRBV7-9 and TRBJ2-1, with D possibly TRBD1 on 5 matching bases. V was pared by 4 bases and J by 6 bases, with 13 bases between. The CDR3 extends over 14 amino acids. CDR1 is SEHNR and CDR2 is FQNEAQ in the germline V gene (reference sequence). The CDR3 nucleotides read TGTGCCAGCAGCTCATTATCAGGGCGCAATGAGCAGTTCTTC. Encoded protein: CASSSLSGRNEQFF.

The genes are TRBV29-1 and TRBJ2-1; D may be TRBD1 (6 bases). V lost 5 bases, J lost 2 bases, and 13 bases lay in between. This CDR3 spans 14 amino acids. CDR1 is SQVTM, CDR2 ANQGSEA, per germline. Here the CDR3 reads CSVSDRSAYNEQFF. The CDR3 DNA follows: TGCAGCGTTTCCGACAGGAGCGCCTACAATGAGCAGTTCTTC.

The genes are TRBV27 and TRBJ2-2, with 7 nucleotides matching TRBD1. The V and J ends lost 4 bases and 4 bases, in that order; junction bases with no gene match: 6. The CDR3 is made up of 15 amino acids. Germline V CDR1 and CDR2: MNHEY, SMNVEV (reference sequence). This chain's CDR3 is CASSSGTVSTGELFF. CDR3 sequence (DNA): TGTGCCAGCAGTTCCGGGACAGTGAGCACCGGGGAGCTGTTTTTT.

This clone was seen more than once but under ten times. The chain combines TRBV7-9 with TRBJ2-7; D uncertain. Trimming left V 4 bases short and J 4 bases short, with 8 bases between. CDR1 SEHNR and CDR2 FQNEAQ come from the germline V gene (reference sequence). The CDR3 is made up of 12 amino acids. The CDR3, as DNA: TGTGCCAGCAGCTCCGTCCGGTACGAGCAGTACTTC. It specifies CASSSVRYEQYF. The full variable domain, with the rest looked up from reference TRBV7-9 and TRBJ2-7, is DTGVSQNPRHKITKRGQNVTFRCDPISEHNRLYWYRQTLGQGPEFLTYFQNEAQLEKSRLLSDRFSAERPKGSFSTLEIQRTEQGDSAMYLCASSSVRYEQYFGPGTRLTVT.

The V gene is TRBV6-1, the J gene TRBJ2-7; 7 nucleotides match TRBD2. The CDR3 consists of 15 residues. Germline lookup yields CDR1 MNHNS and CDR2 SASEGT. Trimming removed 0 bases from V and 2 bases from J; junction bases left unmatched: 4. Here the CDR3 DNA reads TGTGCCAGCAGTGAAGCCCTGAGCGGGACCTACGAGCAGTACTTC. Translating gives CASSEALSGTYEQYF.

The chain combines TRBV15 with TRBJ2-7, with 15 bases fitting TRBD2. Germline assignment: CDR1 LNHNV and CDR2 YYDKDF (reference sequence). Losses at the gene ends were 2 bases for V and 6 bases for J; bases not matched to a gene: 2. CDR3 length: 15 residues. The CDR3 protein is CATSRSGLAGGEQYF. CDR3 coding DNA: TGTGCCACCAGCAGATCGGGACTAGCGGGAGGCGAGCAGTACTTC. Full variable domain (outside the CDR3, taken from reference TRBV15 and TRBJ2-7): DAMVIQNPRYQVTQFGKPVTLSCSQTLNHNVMYWYQQKSSQAPKLLFHYYDKDFNNEADTPDNFQSRRPNTSFCFLDIRSPGLGDTAMYLCATSRSGLAGGEQYFGPGTRLTVT.

V and J are TRBV16 and TRBJ2-1; 9 nucleotides agree with TRBD1. The germline gives CDR1 KGHSY, CDR2 FQNENV. V shed 5 bases and J 1 base; nucleotides not matched to a gene: 3. There are 15 residues in the CDR3. CDR3 region: CASSSDRGSYNEQFF. The CDR3 coding sequence is TGTGCCAGCAGCTCTGACAGGGGGTCCTACAATGAGCAGTTCTTC.

The chain carries TRBV5-6 and TRBJ1-2; maybe TRBD1 (5 bases). There are 16 residues in the CDR3. Germline lookup yields CDR1 SGHDT and CDR2 YYEEEE. Trimming took off 3 bases at V and 8 bases at J, with 23 bases between the two ends. The CDR3 sequence is CASSSPVGLHQGGYTF. In DNA, the CDR3 is TGTGCCAGCAGCTCCCCCGTGGGGCTCCACCAGGGAGGCTACACCTTC.

V usage is TRBV7-9 and J usage is TRBJ1-4; D may be TRBD1 (6 bases). This CDR3 is built from 15 residues. CDR1 SEHNR and CDR2 FQNEAQ come from the germline V gene (reference sequence). Trimming removed 3 bases at V and 4 bases at J, with 12 bases between. The CDR3 region has the DNA TGTGCCAGCAGCTTCCCGACAGGAGGTAATGAAAAACTGTTTTTT. Its translation: CASSFPTGGNEKLFF.

The rearrangement joins TRBV5-8 to TRBJ2-5, with unresolved D. The V gene lost 4 bases and the J gene lost 5 bases, with 12 bases spanning the gap. CDR3 length equals 13 residues. Germline V CDR1 and CDR2: SGHTS, YDEGEE. The CDR3 DNA is TGTGCCAGCAGCCCCCTGGGGTTCGAGACCCAGTACTTC. It specifies CASSPLGFETQYF.

This sequence joins TRBV15 and TRBJ2-7; D is possibly TRBD1 (6 bases). CDR1 is LNHNV and CDR2 is YYDKDF in the germline V gene (reference sequence). The CDR3 has 16 residues. V was clipped by 1 base and J by 1 base, with 14 bases between them. CDR3 sequence (DNA): TGTGCCACCAGCAGAGGGACGACAGGAGTTTCCTACGAGCAGTACTTC. Protein sequence: CATSRGTTGVSYEQYF. The full variable domain, its missing parts supplied by reference TRBV15 and TRBJ2-7, is DAMVIQNPRYQVTQFGKPVTLSCSQTLNHNVMYWYQQKSSQAPKLLFHYYDKDFNNEADTPDNFQSRRPNTSFCFLDIRSPGLGDTAMYLCATSRGTTGVSYEQYFGPGTRLTVT.

This clone was counted a single time. Other DNA sequences within the sample encode an identical CDR3. The chain couples TRBV5-6 to TRBJ2-7, with D hard to call. The CDR3 has 12 amino acids. Per the germline V gene, CDR1 is SGHDT and CDR2 is YYEEEE. The V end was cut by 2 bases, the J end by 3 bases, with 6 bases between. The CDR3 DNA reads TGTGCCAGCAGCTTCGGAATCTACGAGCAGTACTTC. This encodes CASSFGIYEQYF. Using reference TRBV5-6 and TRBJ2-7 for the parts outside the CDR3, the full variable domain is DAGVTQSPTHLIKTRGQQVTLRCSPKSGHDTVSWYQQALGQGPQFIFQYYEEEERQRGNFPDRFSGHQFPNYSSELNVNALLLGDSALYLCASSFGIYEQYFGPGTRLTVT.

The rearrangement uses TRBV27 and TRBJ2-3, with D tentatively TRBD1 (5 bases). CDR1 MNHEY and CDR2 SMNVEV come from the germline V gene (reference sequence). The CDR3 length is 18 residues. V dropped 4 bases and J dropped 1 base, with 21 bases sitting between them. CDR3 sequence: CASSYGDRHIEGTDTQYF. The CDR3 DNA sequence: TGTGCCAGCAGTTACGGAGACAGACATATAGAGGGCACAGATACGCAGTATTTT.

In nucleotides, the CDR3 is TGTGCCAGCTCCCTGACAGTCCAAGAGACCCAGTACTTC. Translated: CASSLTVQETQYF. V is TRBV2 and J is TRBJ2-5; the D gene is possibly TRBD1 (5 bases). This CDR3 contains 13 residues. CDR1 and CDR2 (germline): SNHLY, FYNNEI. Deletions cut 8 bases from V and 1 base from J, with 11 bases between.

V usage is TRBV21-1 and J usage is TRBJ2-3. TRBV21-1 constitutes a pseudogene. This CDR3 has 14 residues. The CDR3 DNA reads as TGTGCCAGCAGCGACCTTAGGAGCACAGATACGCAGTATTTT. Protein: CASSDLRSTDTQYF.

V is TRBV29-1 and J is TRBJ1-1; 8 nucleotides align to TRBD1. The junction had 14 bases not matched to a gene; V was cut back by 4 bases and J by 7 bases. The CDR3 covers 15 residues. Germline CDR1 is SQVTM and CDR2 is ANQGSEA. The CDR3 reads CSVVGQGQTGSEAFF. CDR3 sequence (DNA): TGCAGCGTTGTCGGACAGGGCCAGACGGGCAGTGAAGCTTTCTTT.

The chain combines TRBV7-9 with TRBJ2-7; 14 bases are a match to TRBD2. Trimming removed 5 bases from V and 0 bases from J; junction bases left unmatched: 9. The length of the CDR3 is 18 residues. Looked up from germline, CDR1 is SEHNR and CDR2 is FQNEAQ (reference sequence). The CDR3 is CASSVGLAGAASSYEQYF. CDR3 coding DNA: TGTGCCAGCAGCGTGGGACTAGCGGGAGCGGCCAGCTCCTACGAGCAGTACTTC.

The table lists this clone with a count of one. The chain uses TRBV2 and TRBJ1-1, with D hard to call. This CDR3 is 16 amino acids long. Germline CDR1 and CDR2: SNHLY and FYNNEI. V lost 8 bases to trimming and J lost 2 bases, with 21 bases between them. The CDR3: CASRPLRAHKNTEAFF. The CDR3 DNA reads as TGTGCCAGCCGACCCCTGAGGGCGCATAAAAACACTGAAGCTTTCTTT.

This rearrangement joins TRBV27 to TRBJ2-2, with D perhaps TRBD1 (5 bases). V was pared by 2 bases and J by 3 bases, with 10 bases between. The V gene's germline CDR1 is MNHEY and CDR2 SMNVEV (reference sequence). The CDR3 has 15 residues. The CDR3: CASSLMGPYTGELFF. CDR3 bases: TGTGCCAGCAGTTTAATGGGGCCCTACACCGGGGAGCTGTTTTTT.

The chain carries TRBV27 and TRBJ2-3; D remains ambiguous. Germline V gene lookup returns CDR1 MNHEY and CDR2 SMNVEV (reference sequence). V lost 2 bases and J 0 bases, leaving 6 bases between the germline ends. This CDR3 region has 14 residues. This CDR3 reads CASSLQPSTDTQYF. In DNA form, the CDR3 reads TGTGCCAGCAGTTTACAGCCGAGCACAGATACGCAGTATTTT.

The chain uses TRBV21-1 and TRBJ1-2; the table names TRBD1, a call not compared with the DNA. TRBV21-1 is termed a pseudogene. There are 17 residues in the CDR3. The CDR3 DNA reads TGTGCCAGCAGCCAACCGCTGGACAGACCACTTTGGTATGGCTACACCTTC. This sequence encodes CASSQPLDRPLWYGYTF.

Here the CDR3 reads CASSSTPTGGYGYTF. The CDR3 DNA is TGTGCCAGCAGTTCCACCCCGACAGGGGGCTATGGCTACACCTTC. This chain links TRBV27 with TRBJ1-2, with TRBD1 matching 9 bases. V was clipped by 4 bases and J by 4 bases; unmatched bases: 7. This CDR3 comprises 15 residues. Germline lookup yields CDR1 MNHEY and CDR2 SMNVEV (reference sequence).

The chain uses TRBV5-6 and TRBJ1-2; 9 nucleotides line up with TRBD1. Germline V gene lookup returns CDR1 SGHDT and CDR2 YYEEEE. The trim removed 4 bases at V and 6 bases at J, leaving 10 bases unmatched. This CDR3 spans 15 amino acids. CDR3 DNA sequence: TGTGCCAGCAGCCCACCACAGGGGGCGCATGATGGCTACACCTTC. It yields the protein CASSPPQGAHDGYTF.

The rearrangement joins TRBV2 to TRBJ2-3; 8 bases align to TRBD2. The junction had 5 bases not matched to a gene; V was cut back by 6 bases and J by 3 bases. Germline assignment: CDR1 SNHLY and CDR2 FYNNEI. The CDR3 contains 14 residues. CDR3 coding DNA: TGTGCCAGCAGGCCTAGCGGGTCTACAGATACGCAGTATTTT. This encodes CASRPSGSTDTQYF. The full variable domain, its missing parts supplied by reference TRBV2 and TRBJ2-3, is EPEVTQTPSHQVTQMGQEVILRCVPISNHLYFYWYRQILGQKVEFLVSFYNNEISEKSEIFDDQFSVERPDGSNFTLKIRSTKLEDSAMYFCASRPSGSTDTQYFGPGTRLTVL.

The chain recombines TRBV12-5 with TRBJ2-3; D is possibly TRBD2 (6 bases). Trimming took 7 bases from V and 2 from J, leaving 13 bases between them. The CDR3 has 14 residues. The germline CDR1 and CDR2 sequences are LGHNT and FRNRAP. CDR3 sequence: CASAPGLYTDTQYF. CDR3 coding DNA: TGTGCTAGTGCCCCGGGACTGTACACAGATACGCAGTATTTT.

The rearrangement links TRBV13 to TRBJ2-1; tentatively, D is TRBD2 (5 bases). The CDR3 sequence is 16 residues long. Germline V gene lookup returns CDR1 PRHDT and CDR2 FYEKMQ (reference sequence). The germline V and J ends were trimmed by 2 bases and 5 bases, with 16 bases remaining between them. CDR3 sequence: CASSLLMTGINNEQFF. The CDR3 nucleotides are TGTGCCAGCAGCTTATTAATGACGGGAATAAACAATGAGCAGTTCTTC.